This entry describes one T cell receptor beta chain. The antigen remains undetermined. Primers for the PCR totalled 60 Vbeta and 13 Jbeta. The repertoire was sequenced with immunoSEQ multiplex PCR; TCRdb's copy has only in-frame clones and lacks some. The table records 95,000 to 150,000 clones, 77% of them present only once. The sample comes from a study of cytomegalovirus exposure and HLA in healthy donors. Study outcomes and limitations: The classifier reportedly diagnosed cytomegalovirus status with high specificity and sensitivity. For most subjects, TCR beta sequences were reported to predict HLA-A and HLA-B alleles with accuracy.

This clonotype originated in a human donor in good health. The sequenced sample was PBMCs.

The CDR3 spells CASGFYRDQPQHF. The DNA for the CDR3 is TGTGCTAGTGGTTTCTACCGTGATCAGCCCCAGCATTTT. The chain recombines TRBV12-5 with TRBJ1-5; no definite D call. Germline CDR1 reads LGHNT; CDR2 reads FRNRAP. Trimming cost V 3 bases and J 5 bases, with 8 bases left between them. This CDR3 has 13 amino acids.